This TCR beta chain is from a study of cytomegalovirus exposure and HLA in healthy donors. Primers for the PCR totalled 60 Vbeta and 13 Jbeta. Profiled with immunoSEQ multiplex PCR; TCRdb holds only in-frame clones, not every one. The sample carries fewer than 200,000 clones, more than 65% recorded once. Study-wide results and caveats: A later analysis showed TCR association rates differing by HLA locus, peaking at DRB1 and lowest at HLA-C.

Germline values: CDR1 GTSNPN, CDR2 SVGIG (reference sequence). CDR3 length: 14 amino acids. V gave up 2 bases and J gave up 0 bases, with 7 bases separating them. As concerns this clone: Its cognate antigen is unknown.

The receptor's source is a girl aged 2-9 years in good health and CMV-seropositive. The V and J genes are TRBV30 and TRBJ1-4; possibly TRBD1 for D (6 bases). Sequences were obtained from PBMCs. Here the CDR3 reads CAWSRGTTNEKLFF. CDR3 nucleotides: TGTGCCTGGAGTAGGGGGACAACTAATGAAAAACTGTTTTTT.